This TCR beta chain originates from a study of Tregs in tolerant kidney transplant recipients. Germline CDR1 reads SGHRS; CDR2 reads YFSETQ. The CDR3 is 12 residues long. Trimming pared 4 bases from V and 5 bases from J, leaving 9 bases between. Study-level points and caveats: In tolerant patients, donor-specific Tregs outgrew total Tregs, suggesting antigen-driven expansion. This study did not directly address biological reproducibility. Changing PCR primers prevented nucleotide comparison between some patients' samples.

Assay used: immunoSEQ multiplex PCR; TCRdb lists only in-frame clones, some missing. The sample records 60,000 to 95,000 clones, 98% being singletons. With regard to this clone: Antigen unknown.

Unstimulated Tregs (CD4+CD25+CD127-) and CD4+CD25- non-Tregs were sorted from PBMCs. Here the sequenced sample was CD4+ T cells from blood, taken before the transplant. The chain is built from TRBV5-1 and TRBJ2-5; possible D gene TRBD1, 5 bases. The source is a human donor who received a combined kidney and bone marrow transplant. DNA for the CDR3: TGCGCCAGCAGCAGGGGATTGGAGACCCAGTACTTC. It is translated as CASSRGLETQYF.